Listed below are T cell receptor beta chains from one sample, sequenced in a study of T cells in localized non-small cell lung cancer. Produced via immunoSEQ multiplex PCR; TCRdb's table is partial and in-frame only. The table includes approximately 52,000 clones, 70% to 85% detected once. Here the sequenced sample was peripheral blood, taken before any cancer treatment. Receptor source: a man between 40 and 70 years old with stage I squamous cell lung carcinoma. CDR3s include the opening cysteine and the closing phenylalanine or tryptophan. Fields, in order: J gene, CDR3 length, clone size, D gene, V gene, CDR3 protein, CDR3 DNA. A D gene is named only where the DNA matches it firmly. Only part of the rows carry a size: once, few, many, or a class if the clone is expanded.

>TRBJ2-1|16|NA|TRBD2|TRBV5-5
CASSFHSGGDYNEQFF
TGTGCCAGCAGCTTTCATAGCGGGGGGGACTACAATGAGCAGTTCTTC
>TRBJ2-7|14|few|NA|TRBV19
CASSTPGTSYEQYF
TGTGCCAGTAGTACCCCGGGCACCTCCTACGAGCAGTACTTC
>TRBJ1-1|15|NA|TRBD1|TRBV7-9
CASTPRGGVNTEAFF
TGTGCCAGCACCCCCCGAGGGGGCGTGAACACTGAAGCTTTCTTT
>TRBJ1-6|18|NA|TRBD1|TRBV18
CASSPTGVTSSYNSPLHF
TGTGCCAGCTCGCCGACAGGGGTTACGAGCTCCTATAATTCACCCCTCCACTTT
>TRBJ1-1|13|NA|NA|TRBV9
CASSGPFGTEAFF
TGTGCCAGCAGCGGTCCGTTTGGCACTGAAGCTTTCTTT
>TRBJ2-3|17|NA|TRBD2|TRBV5-1
CASSLASSGGSTDTQYF
TGCGCCAGCAGCTTGGCCTCTAGCGGGGGTAGCACAGATACGCAGTATTTT
>TRBJ1-2|13|NA|NA|TRBV28
CASSLSTPYGYTF
TGTGCCAGCAGTTTATCGACCCCCTATGGCTACACCTTC
>TRBJ1-1|13|NA|NA|TRBV5-8
CASSFDLNTEAFF
TGTGCCAGCAGCTTTGATTTGAACACTGAAGCTTTCTTT
>TRBJ1-3|15|few|NA|TRBV4-1
CASSQDQRERNTIYF
TGCGCCAGCAGCCAAGATCAGAGGGAACGGAACACCATATATTTT
>TRBJ2-7|16|once|NA|TRBV4-3
CASSQDRLGIPYEQYF
TGCGCCAGCAGCCAAGATCGGCTCGGGATCCCCTACGAGCAGTACTTC
>TRBJ1-6|15|once|NA|TRBV4-2
CASSLGGGLNSPLHF
TGTGCCAGCAGCCTGGGGGGGGGCCTCAATTCACCCCTCCACTTT
>TRBJ1-2|18|NA|NA|TRBV4-1
CASSQGLRDFTRSYGYTF
TGCGCCAGCAGCCAAGGCCTCCGGGACTTTACCCGAAGCTATGGCTACACCTTC
>TRBJ1-1|12|once|NA|TRBV9
CASSAQSTEAFF
TGTGCCAGCAGCGCTCAGAGCACTGAAGCTTTCTTT
>TRBJ1-3|15|NA|NA|TRBV5-1
CASSGREDSGNTIYF
TGCGCCAGCTCGGGCCGCGAGGACTCTGGAAACACCATATATTTT
>TRBJ2-5|14|NA|NA|TRBV11-2
CASSRRRTAETQYF
TGTGCCAGCAGCCGACGGCGGACTGCGGAGACCCAGTACTTC
>TRBJ2-2|16|NA|NA|TRBV15
CATSRGGAGNTGELFF
TGTGCCACCAGCAGAGGTGGAGCGGGGAACACCGGGGAGCTGTTTTTT
>TRBJ2-3|16|NA|TRBD2|TRBV2
CASRLAGRASTDTQYF
TGTGCCAGCAGGCTAGCGGGGCGTGCTAGCACAGATACGCAGTATTTT
>TRBJ1-1|12|NA|NA|TRBV19
CASSQRTTEAFF
TGTGCCAGTAGCCAAAGAACCACTGAAGCTTTCTTT
>TRBJ2-7|12|NA|NA|TRBV10-3
CAMGRSTYEQYF
TGTGCCATGGGCAGAAGCACCTACGAGCAGTACTTC
>TRBJ2-1|15|few|NA|TRBV4-3
CASSQDLSAGNEQFF
TGCGCCAGCAGCCAAGATTTGAGTGCGGGGAATGAGCAGTTCTTC
>TRBJ1-4|14|NA|NA|TRBV6-5
CASSSSLVREKLFF
TGTGCCAGCAGTAGCTCCTTGGTCAGAGAAAAACTGTTTTTT
>TRBJ2-3|14|NA|TRBD1|TRBV5-1
CATGTGLTPDTQYF
TGCGCCACCGGGACAGGCCTGACCCCAGATACGCAGTATTTT
>TRBJ1-2|12|NA|NA|TRBV28
CASGGTSNGYTF
TGTGCCAGCGGGGGGACTAGCAATGGCTACACCTTC
>TRBJ1-3|14|once|NA|TRBV19
CASTPQASGNTIYF
TGTGCCAGTACCCCACAGGCCTCTGGAAACACCATATATTTT
>TRBJ1-5|17|NA|NA|TRBV15
CATSRDMGQTRGQPQHF
TGTGCCACCAGCAGAGACATGGGACAAACAAGGGGGCAGCCCCAGCATTTT
>TRBJ1-1|12|NA|NA|TRBV15
CATSSGIAEAFF
TGTGCCACCAGCTCAGGTATTGCCGAAGCTTTCTTT
>TRBJ1-1|14|once|TRBD1|TRBV6-1
CASSGDRGLTEAFF
TGTGCCAGCAGTGGAGACAGGGGTTTGACTGAAGCTTTCTTT
>TRBJ2-5|15|NA|NA|TRBV7-7
CASSPQGGGQETQYF
TGTGCTAGCAGCCCTCAGGGTGGTGGTCAAGAGACCCAGTACTTC
>TRBJ2-1|17|NA|TRBD1|TRBV27
CASRPYPGTGEINEQFF
TGTGCCAGCAGACCCTATCCCGGGACAGGGGAAATCAATGAGCAGTTCTTC
>TRBJ1-1|16|NA|TRBD1|TRBV29-1
CSVWDGDRGVNTEAFF
TGCAGCGTGTGGGATGGCGACAGGGGCGTGAACACTGAAGCTTTCTTT
>TRBJ2-1|18|NA|TRBD2|TRBV4-2
CASSLQTSGGVSYNEQFF
TGTGCCAGCAGCCTACAAACTAGCGGGGGGGTCTCCTACAATGAGCAGTTCTTC
>TRBJ2-7|15|NA|TRBD1|TRBV27
CASSLIPGQDGEQYF
TGTGCCAGCAGTCTTATACCGGGACAGGATGGCGAGCAGTACTTC
>TRBJ2-1|15|NA|TRBD2|TRBV28
CASFTGGGPYNEQFF
TGTGCCAGCTTCACGGGGGGGGGACCCTACAATGAGCAGTTCTTC
>TRBJ2-4|15|NA|NA|TRBV9
CASSVGSQAKNIQYF
TGTGCCAGCAGCGTCGGAAGCCAAGCCAAAAACATTCAGTACTTC
>TRBJ1-3|15|NA|NA|TRBV18
CASSPGQSSGNTIYF
TGTGCCAGCTCGCCTGGACAGAGCTCTGGAAACACCATATATTTT
>TRBJ1-4|15|NA|NA|TRBV2
CASSPRSGLNEKLFF
TGTGCCAGCAGCCCGCGGAGCGGGCTTAATGAAAAACTGTTTTTT
>TRBJ2-7|14|NA|NA|TRBV7-9
CASSYSSSNYEQYF
TGTGCCAGCAGCTATTCCTCAAGCAACTACGAGCAGTACTTC
>TRBJ1-2|12|few|NA|TRBV14
CASSQTPSGYTF
TGTGCCAGCAGCCAAACCCCCAGTGGCTACACCTTC
>TRBJ2-5|15|NA|NA|TRBV5-4
CASSWDGDSKETQYF
TGTGCCAGCAGCTGGGACGGTGACAGTAAAGAGACCCAGTACTTC
>TRBJ2-2|15|NA|NA|TRBV11-2
CASSLAGRQFGELFF
TGTGCCAGCAGCTTAGCGGGCCGACAGTTCGGGGAGCTGTTTTTT
>TRBJ2-4|13|NA|NA|TRBV2
CASSVGAKNIQYF
TGTGCCAGCAGTGTCGGAGCCAAAAACATTCAGTACTTC
>TRBJ1-2|15|NA|NA|TRBV6-5
CASSLQTGLNYGYTF
TGTGCCAGCAGTCTCCAGACAGGACTTAATTATGGCTACACCTTC
>TRBJ1-2|16|NA|TRBD1|TRBV7-2
CASSFPSEGQGGGYTF
TGTGCCAGCAGCTTCCCCTCAGAGGGGCAGGGGGGCGGCTACACCTTC
>TRBJ2-1|12|NA|NA|TRBV6-5
CASRGYYNEQFF
TGTGCCAGCAGGGGGTACTACAATGAGCAGTTCTTC
>TRBJ2-7|13|few|NA|TRBV10-3
CAIRPEDSYEQYF
TGTGCCATCAGACCGGAGGATTCCTACGAGCAGTACTTC
>TRBJ2-1|15|NA|NA|TRBV18
CASSPPEGTVSEQFF
TGTGCCAGCTCACCACCGGAGGGGACCGTAAGTGAGCAGTTCTTC
>TRBJ1-1|16|NA|TRBD1|TRBV19
CASSIRRDRGNTEAFF
TGTGCCAGTAGTATACGTCGGGACAGGGGAAACACTGAAGCTTTCTTT
>TRBJ1-1|17|NA|NA|TRBV9
CASSPFSYRARDTEAFF
TGTGCCAGCAGCCCGTTCTCCTACAGGGCCCGGGACACTGAAGCTTTCTTT
>TRBJ1-3|15|NA|NA|TRBV7-2
CASSLQGYNGNTIYF
TGTGCCAGCAGCTTACAGGGTTATAATGGAAACACCATATATTTT
>TRBJ1-6|14|NA|NA|TRBV2
CASGPGSYNSPLHF
TGTGCCAGCGGCCCGGGCTCCTATAATTCACCCCTCCACTTT
>TRBJ1-4|16|NA|NA|TRBV27
CASSSARGGQNEKLFF
TGTGCCAGCAGTTCTGCCCGAGGGGGGCAGAATGAAAAACTGTTTTTT
>TRBJ1-5|15|NA|NA|TRBV6-6
CASSYGSKSNQPQHF
TGTGCCAGCAGTTACGGGTCAAAAAGCAATCAGCCCCAGCATTTT
>TRBJ1-6|16|NA|NA|TRBV5-1
CASSSSLRAYNSPLHF
TGCGCCAGCAGCTCCTCCCTAAGAGCCTATAATTCACCCCTCCACTTT
>TRBJ2-7|16|NA|TRBD2|TRBV11-2
CASSLDDRRDYYEQYF
TGTGCCAGCAGCTTAGACGATCGCCGGGACTACTACGAGCAGTACTTC
>TRBJ2-3|14|NA|NA|TRBV25-1
CASRTTPGADTQYF
TGTGCCAGCAGGACCACCCCAGGGGCAGATACGCAGTATTTT
>TRBJ2-2|16|NA|TRBD1|TRBV9
CASSTPGQGIAGELFF
TGTGCCAGCAGCACACCGGGACAGGGTATAGCCGGGGAGCTGTTTTTT
>TRBJ2-7|15|few|TRBD1|TRBV2
CASSLDRTSSYEQYF
TGTGCCAGCAGTTTGGACAGGACCAGCTCCTACGAGCAGTACTTC
>TRBJ1-1|12|few|NA|TRBV9
CASSAGGTEAFF
TGTGCCAGCAGCGCTGGAGGCACTGAAGCTTTCTTT
>TRBJ2-1|15|NA|NA|TRBV9
CASSVASSPYNEQFF
TGTGCCAGCAGCGTAGCCTCGAGCCCCTACAATGAGCAGTTCTTC
>TRBJ1-1|12|NA|NA|TRBV6-5
CASSYSEGEAFF
TGTGCCAGCAGTTACTCCGAAGGTGAAGCTTTCTTT